These 15 T cell receptor beta chains came from one sample sequenced in a study of shared clonotypes between healthy human individuals (dated by TCRdb to 2018 to 2020). The protocol used for the library was the immunoSEQ multiplex PCR assay. What TCRdb holds here is the immuneACCESS table cut down to in-frame rearrangements. Part of the clones is not present; checked against another copy, under half of the missing clones reflect an unresolved V gene, and the others are unexplained. The sample table holds 2 million to 2.5 million clones, of which approximately 93% were seen once. The ten most abundant clones make up around 0.4% of the sample. The sequenced material came from naive CD4+ T cells from PBMCs. The meaning of the sample's cell subset or site label: CD45RA+ positively selected. The receptor set was obtained from a man between 18 and 35 years old in good health. Some clones in this sample may be carry-over from other donors' samples.

This sequence joins TRBV2 and TRBJ2-7; 7 bases are shared with TRBD2. This CDR3 region has 15 residues. With V trimmed by 4 bases and J by 5 bases, 11 bases remained unmatched. CDR1 and CDR2 from the germline V gene are SNHLY and FYNNEI. The CDR3: CASSAAGTTSNEQYF. The CDR3 DNA is TGTGCCAGCAGTGCGGCAGGGACTACCTCGAACGAGCAGTACTTC.

This clone was picked up one time. This sequence joins TRBV5-8 and TRBJ2-4; D is unresolved. The CDR3 loop spans 15 amino acids. Trimming removed 3 bases at V and 5 bases at J, with 15 bases between. CDR1 is SGHTS, CDR2 YDEGEE, per germline. CDR3 nucleotide sequence: TGTGCCAGCAGCTGGGGATGGTCGCTTCAAAACATTCAGTACTTC. The encoded protein is CASSWGWSLQNIQYF.

This clone was picked up one time. The V call is TRBV5-1, the J call TRBJ1-1; TRBD1 aligns across 10 bases. Germline trimming cut 4 bases from V and 3 bases from J; bases unmatched to any gene: 3. The CDR3 has 14 residues. CDR1 and CDR2 from the germline V gene are SGHRS and YFSETQ. The CDR3 DNA follows: TGCGCCAGCAGCGTGGGACAGGGGCACACTGAAGCTTTCTTT. This sequence encodes CASSVGQGHTEAFF. The full variable domain, completed using reference TRBV5-1 and TRBJ1-1, is KAGVTQTPRYLIKTRGQQVTLSCSPISGHRSVSWYQQTPGQGLQFLFEYFSETQRNKGNFPGRFSGRQFSNSRSEMNVSTLELGDSALYLCASSVGQGHTEAFFGQGTRLTVV.

The chain links TRBV19 to TRBJ2-1; D is undetermined. Germline values: CDR1 LNHDA, CDR2 SQIVND (reference sequence). The CDR3 length is 16 residues. V was trimmed by 2 bases and J by 0 bases, leaving 11 bases between them. CDR3 DNA sequence: TGTGCCAGTAGTATATTTGGGTATAGCTCCTACAATGAGCAGTTCTTC. It codes for CASSIFGYSSYNEQFF.

The rearrangement uses TRBV2 and TRBJ2-5; D ambiguous. The germline gives CDR1 SNHLY, CDR2 FYNNEI. Deletions cut 4 bases from V and 12 bases from J, with 21 bases between. The CDR3 loop spans 14 amino acids. Here the CDR3 reads CASSVLELGAPKYF. The CDR3 nucleotides read TGTGCCAGCAGTGTTCTGGAGCTGGGCGCCCCGAAGTACTTC. The variable domain in full, completed from reference TRBV2 and TRBJ2-5, reads EPEVTQTPSHQVTQMGQEVILRCVPISNHLYFYWYRQILGQKVEFLVSFYNNEISEKSEIFDDQFSVERPDGSNFTLKIRSTKLEDSAMYFCASSVLELGAPKYFGPGTRLLVL.

With respect to this clone: Other DNA variants within this sample encode the same CDR3. The chain recombines TRBV28 with TRBJ1-5; D is possibly TRBD1 (6 bases). The V end was cut by 3 bases, the J end by 3 bases, with 9 bases between. The CDR3 consists of 14 residues. Germline CDR1 reads MDHEN; CDR2 reads SYDVKM. The CDR3 loop is CASSLAGVNQPQHF. DNA for the CDR3: TGTGCCAGCAGTTTGGCAGGGGTCAATCAGCCCCAGCATTTT.

The gene calls are TRBV29-1 and TRBJ1-4; D uncertain. This CDR3 has 13 residues. Trimming stripped 7 bases from V and 3 bases from J, with 12 bases between. From germline, CDR1 is SQVTM and CDR2 ANQGSEA. The DNA of the CDR3 is TGCAGCGGGAAAGAGGGTTCTAATGAAAAACTGTTTTTT. As protein: CSGKEGSNEKLFF.

The rearrangement links TRBV4-1 to TRBJ2-1; maybe TRBD2 (5 bases). This CDR3 has 15 residues. With 1 base removed from V and 5 bases from J, the gap between germline ends came to 12 bases. Germline loops: CDR1 MGHRA, CDR2 YSYEKL. Written as DNA, the CDR3 is TGCGCCAGCAGCCAAGTAGGAAGCGGCGACAATGAGCAGTTCTTC. Its protein product is CASSQVGSGDNEQFF.

The rearrangement joins TRBV7-2 to TRBJ2-5; 9 bases align to TRBD2. This CDR3 region has 15 residues. Germline V gene lookup returns CDR1 SGHTA and CDR2 FQGNSA. V lost 6 bases and J lost 7; bases outside the gene matches: 12. CDR3 amino acids: CASSPGGSGSATQYF. CDR3 nucleotide sequence: TGTGCCAGCAGTCCCGGGGGTAGCGGGAGCGCGACCCAGTACTTC.

V is TRBV6-1 and J is TRBJ1-2; D call uncertain. V was cut by 6 bases and J by 1 base, with 9 bases left in between. The germline V gene encodes CDR1 MNHNS and CDR2 SASEGT. The CDR3 is 13 amino acids. CDR3 residues: CASRTAFNYGYTF. CDR3 DNA: TGTGCCAGCAGAACAGCTTTTAACTATGGCTACACCTTC.

The rearrangement links TRBV7-9 to TRBJ2-7, with D possibly being TRBD1 (6 bases). The CDR3 consists of 15 residues. The V end lost 6 bases, the J end lost 0 bases, and 15 bases lay between the germline ends. Germline V gene sequence: CDR1 SEHNR, CDR2 FQNEAQ (reference sequence). The CDR3 region is CASSGDRSSSYEQYF. CDR3 sequence (DNA): TGTGCCAGCAGTGGAGACAGGTCGAGCTCCTACGAGCAGTACTTC.

This clone was detected once. The rearrangement uses TRBV28 and TRBJ1-1, with a tentative D call TRBD1 (5 bases). The CDR3 runs 13 residues. The germline CDR1 and CDR2 sequences are MDHEN and SYDVKM. V lost 10 bases and J 3 bases, leaving 15 bases between the germline ends. CDR3 nucleotides: TGTGCCACCCACGACAGTTTGGACACTGAAGCTTTCTTT. Translating gives CATHDSLDTEAFF.

The rearrangement links TRBV7-2 to TRBJ1-2, with D possibly TRBD1 on 6 matching bases. Germline V gene data show CDR1 as SGHTA and CDR2 as FQGNSA. CDR3 size: 16 residues. V lost 5 bases and J lost 5, with 21 bases in between. CDR3 nucleotide sequence: TGTGCCAGCAGCCCACCTGGGGGCAGAGGGGGATATGGCTACACCTTC. Translated: CASSPPGGRGGYGYTF.

Concerning this clone: This same CDR3 is encoded by further DNA sequences in the sample. The rearrangement links TRBV30 to TRBJ1-2, with TRBD1 as a possible D gene (5 bases). CDR1 and CDR2 from the germline V gene are GTSNPN and SVGIG (reference sequence). The V end was cut by 3 bases, the J end by 2 bases, with 7 bases between. The CDR3 contains 12 residues. CDR3 bases: TGTGCCTGGAGCGCAGGGAACTATGGCTACACCTTC. Its translation: CAWSAGNYGYTF. Using reference TRBV30 and TRBJ1-2 for the parts outside the CDR3, the full variable domain is SQTIHQWPATLVQPVGSPLSLECTVEGTSNPNLYWYRQAAGRGLQLLFYSVGIGQISSEVPQNLSASRPQDRQFILSSKKLLLSDSGFYLCAWSAGNYGYTFGSGTRLTVV.

The gene calls are TRBV19 and TRBJ2-6, with TRBD1 matching over 8 bases. Germline V gene lookup returns CDR1 LNHDA and CDR2 SQIVND (reference sequence). There are 19 residues in the CDR3. Trimming took 3 bases from V and 1 from J; bases not matched to a gene: 11. CDR3 nucleotide sequence: TGTGCCAGTAGTATTCTTTACGCGACAGGGGAGTCTGGGGCCAACGTCCTGACTTTC. It is translated as CASSILYATGESGANVLTF.